These T cell receptor beta chains were read from a single sample in a study of technical replicates of blood from a handful of donors. Assay used: immunoSEQ multiplex PCR; TCRdb lists only in-frame clones, some missing. Of 15,000 to 20,000 clones listed, about nine tenths were seen once; the top ten hold roughly 12%. What was sequenced was PBMCs. The receptors come from a human donor in good health. CDR3s include the opening cysteine and the closing phenylalanine or tryptophan. D genes are given only for firm matches. Expanded clones get a size class; other rows say once, few or many, or leave the size out.

V	J	size	D	CDR3	DNA
TRBV5-1	TRBJ2-6	.	.	CASSLRESGANVLTF	TGCGCCAGCAGCCTGAGGGAATCTGGGGCCAACGTCCTGACTTTC
TRBV6-4	TRBJ2-2	.	.	CASSDSLDSTGELFF	TGTGCCAGCAGTGACTCGCTAGATAGCACCGGGGAGCTGTTTTTT
TRBV29-1	TRBJ2-3	once	TRBD2	CSVGTSGYTDTQYF	TGCAGCGTTGGTACTAGCGGTTACACAGATACGCAGTATTTT
TRBV28	TRBJ2-7	.	TRBD2	CASSLYGVRESYEQYF	TGTGCCAGCAGTCTATACGGGGTGCGGGAGAGTTACGAGCAGTACTTC
TRBV25-1	TRBJ2-7	.	.	CASSEYRDNSYEQYF	TGTGCCAGCAGTGAATACCGGGACAACTCCTACGAGCAGTACTTC
TRBV4-2	TRBJ2-7	few	TRBD2	CASSPGLDNYEQYF	TGTGCCAGCAGCCCGGGACTAGACAATTACGAGCAGTACTTC
TRBV19	TRBJ2-3	once	TRBD2	CASSIRSGGTLGTDTQYF	TGTGCCAGTAGTATCCGTAGCGGGGGAACCTTAGGCACAGATACGCAGTATTTT
TRBV18	TRBJ1-1	.	TRBD1	CASSANDRDTEAFF	TGTGCCAGCTCAGCTAATGACAGGGACACTGAAGCTTTCTTT
TRBV18	TRBJ2-7	.	TRBD2	CASSPLAGSHEQYF	TGTGCCAGCTCACCCCTAGCGGGATCCCACGAGCAGTACTTC
TRBV29-1	TRBJ2-7	once	TRBD2	CSAFSGSDEQYF	TGCAGCGCATTTAGCGGGAGCGACGAGCAGTACTTC
TRBV10-2	TRBJ2-3	.	TRBD2	CASSVSSGSGTDTQYF	TGCGCCAGCAGTGTTTCTAGCGGGAGTGGAACAGATACGCAGTATTTT
TRBV19	TRBJ2-1	.	.	CASSTGGGAYNEQFF	TGTGCCAGTAGCACGGGGGGCGGAGCCTACAATGAGCAGTTCTTC
TRBV19	TRBJ2-2	.	.	CASSPLWGSGNTGELFF	TGTGCCAGTAGTCCCCTGTGGGGTAGCGGCAACACCGGGGAGCTGTTTTTT
TRBV7-9	TRBJ2-1	.	.	CASSWSDGNNEQFF	TGTGCCAGCAGCTGGAGTGACGGAAACAATGAGCAGTTCTTC
TRBV5-1	TRBJ2-1	.	.	CASSLVAEPTYNEQFF	TGCGCCAGCAGCTTGGTAGCGGAACCCACCTACAATGAGCAGTTCTTC
TRBV19	TRBJ1-3	.	.	CASLAGHGNTIYF	TGTGCCAGTCTGGCGGGGCACGGAAACACCATATATTTT
TRBV13	TRBJ2-3	.	TRBD2	CASSSTSRELDTDTQYF	TGTGCCAGCAGCTCGACTAGCCGGGAGCTAGACACAGATACGCAGTATTTT
TRBV27	TRBJ2-5	.	.	CASSPRWGPGETQYF	TGTGCCAGCAGCCCTCGCTGGGGGCCCGGGGAGACCCAGTACTTC
TRBV27	TRBJ2-7	.	TRBD1	CASSLSYPGQTYEQYF	TGTGCCAGCAGTTTATCTTATCCGGGACAGACCTACGAGCAGTACTTC
TRBV19	TRBJ2-7	.	TRBD1	CASSPRQGAISYEQYF	TGTGCCAGTAGTCCAAGACAGGGAGCCATCTCCTACGAGCAGTACTTC
TRBV6-1	TRBJ1-5	.	TRBD1	CASSDLTGTSNQPQHF	TGTGCCAGCAGTGACTTGACAGGGACTAGCAATCAGCCCCAGCATTTT
TRBV30	TRBJ1-2	.	TRBD1	CAWMRDSYGYTF	TGTGCCTGGATGCGGGACAGCTATGGCTACACCTTC
TRBV2	TRBJ2-6	once	.	CASKGSGANVLTF	TGTGCCAGCAAGGGGTCCGGGGCCAACGTCCTGACTTTC
TRBV5-5	TRBJ2-5	.	TRBD2	CASSLDAGVGETQYF	TGTGCCAGCAGCTTGGACGCGGGAGTGGGTGAGACCCAGTACTTC
TRBV6-1	TRBJ2-7	.	TRBD2	CASSEGWREYEQYF	TGTGCCAGCAGTGAAGGTTGGCGGGAGTACGAGCAGTACTTC
TRBV10-2	TRBJ2-4	.	.	CASTSYRSKNIQYF	TGCGCCAGCACATCGTACAGATCCAAAAACATTCAGTACTTC
TRBV14	TRBJ2-7	.	TRBD2	CASSQFYHPAGAINDEQYF	TGTGCCAGCAGCCAATTCTACCATCCGGCGGGAGCGATTAACGACGAGCAGTACTTC
TRBV5-4	TRBJ2-5	.	TRBD1	CASSPRDRGTPQYF	TGTGCCAGCAGCCCGCGGGACAGGGGTACACCGCAGTACTTC
TRBV5-8	TRBJ1-3	.	TRBD1	CASRPGRRDRGNTIYF	TGTGCCAGCAGACCCGGACGCCGGGACAGAGGAAACACCATATATTTT
TRBV2	TRBJ2-1	.	.	CASLDGVSSYNEQFF	TGTGCCAGCCTTGACGGGGTGAGCTCCTACAATGAGCAGTTCTTC
TRBV6-5	TRBJ1-3	.	TRBD1	CASSYQTGGSGNTIYF	TGTGCCAGCAGTTACCAGACAGGGGGCTCTGGAAACACCATATATTTT
TRBV9	TRBJ2-1	few	.	CASSGKGSNEQFF	TGTGCCAGCAGTGGGAAGGGGTCGAATGAGCAGTTCTTC
TRBV11-1	TRBJ1-2	.	TRBD1	CASGTLTGDLRAF	TGTGCCAGCGGAACCTTGACAGGGGACCTTCGGGCCTTC
TRBV27	TRBJ1-4	.	TRBD1	CASSRSGTGGGNEKLFF	TGTGCCAGCAGCCGATCCGGGACAGGGGGTGGAAATGAAAAACTGTTTTTT
TRBV25-1	TRBJ2-5	.	.	CASSEINQETQYF	TGTGCCAGCAGCGAAATAAATCAAGAGACCCAGTACTTC
TRBV19	TRBJ1-5	.	.	CASMSEQSNQPQHF	TGTGCCAGTATGTCTGAACAGTCTAATCAGCCCCAGCATTTT
TRBV6-1	TRBJ2-2	.	TRBD2	CASSELAGDTGELFF	TGTGCCAGCAGTGAACTAGCGGGAGACACCGGGGAGCTGTTTTTT
TRBV5-1	TRBJ2-3	.	.	CASSLGLLSADTQYF	TGCGCCAGCAGCTTGGGTCTACTTAGTGCAGATACGCAGTATTTT
TRBV25-1	TRBJ1-3	once	.	CASRGSGQQGNTIYF	TGTGCCAGCAGAGGGTCGGGACAACAAGGAAACACCATATATTTT